A single sample is the source of the 5 T cell receptor beta chains below, sequenced in a study of T cell repertoires in cytomegalovirus infection. From the reads, TCRdb called clonotypes with MiXCR, one entry per CDR3 protein. The sample carries over 200,000 distinct CDR3 sequences, 12% to 15% recorded once. Sequenced: PBMCs. All receptors come from a human donor in good health (CMV status not recorded). Some clones in this sample may be carry-over from other donors' samples.

This clonotype was observed a handful of times. V gene TRBV5-1 combines with J gene TRBJ2-7, with D possibly TRBD1 on 6 matching bases. Germline loops: CDR1 SGHRS, CDR2 YFSETQ. This CDR3 has 16 amino acids. V was clipped by 4 bases and J by 2 bases, with 19 bases between them. CDR3 DNA: TGCGCCAGCAGCGTCAGGACCGGGACAATGGCCTACGAGCAGTACTTC. Its translation: CASSVRTGTMAYEQYF.

This clonotype was seen repeatedly, ten times or more. The chain couples TRBV25-1 to TRBJ2-2; unclear D gene. V shed 2 bases and J shed 4 bases, with 14 bases lying between them. CDR1 and CDR2 (germline): MGHDK, SYGVNS. The CDR3 length is 16 residues. The CDR3 sequence is CASSEDRIGGTGELFF. CDR3 DNA sequence: TGTGCCAGCAGTGAAGACCGGATCGGTGGCACCGGGGAGCTGTTTTTT.

This chain connects TRBV2 to TRBJ1-2; the D gene is possibly TRBD1 (5 bases). Trimming took 2 bases from V and 13 from J, leaving 11 bases between them. The CDR3 covers 11 residues. Germline V gives CDR1 SNHLY, CDR2 FYNNEI. The CDR3 loop reads CASSETGTGTF. DNA of the CDR3: TGTGCCAGCAGTGAAACGGGGACGGGCACCTTC.

The chain joins TRBV19 to TRBJ2-5; D might be TRBD1 or TRBD2, each matching 6 bases. The CDR3 runs 17 residues. V was shortened by 5 bases and J by 1 base, with 20 bases between the two germline ends. Per the germline V gene, CDR1 is LNHDA and CDR2 is SQIVND (reference sequence). The CDR3: CASSGLGTPGGQETQYF. CDR3 bases: TGTGCCAGTAGTGGCTTGGGGACACCCGGGGGCCAAGAGACCCAGTACTTC. Full variable domain (outside the CDR3, taken from reference TRBV19 and TRBJ2-5): DGGITQSPKYLFRKEGQNVTLSCEQNLNHDAMYWYRQDPGQGLRLIYYSQIVNDFQKGDIAEGYSVSREKKESFPLTVTSAQKNPTAFYLCASSGLGTPGGQETQYFGPGTRLLVL.

This clonotype was observed a handful of times. The V call is TRBV12-3 or TRBV12-4, the J call TRBJ2-4; 10 bases are shared with TRBD2. Unmatched junction bases numbered 11, after V lost 5 bases and J lost 7 bases. This CDR3 comprises 16 residues. The CDR3, as DNA: TGTGCCAGCAGTCCAAGCGGGAGGGTAGTGAGGAACATTCAGTACTTC. Amino acid sequence: CASSPSGRVVRNIQYF.